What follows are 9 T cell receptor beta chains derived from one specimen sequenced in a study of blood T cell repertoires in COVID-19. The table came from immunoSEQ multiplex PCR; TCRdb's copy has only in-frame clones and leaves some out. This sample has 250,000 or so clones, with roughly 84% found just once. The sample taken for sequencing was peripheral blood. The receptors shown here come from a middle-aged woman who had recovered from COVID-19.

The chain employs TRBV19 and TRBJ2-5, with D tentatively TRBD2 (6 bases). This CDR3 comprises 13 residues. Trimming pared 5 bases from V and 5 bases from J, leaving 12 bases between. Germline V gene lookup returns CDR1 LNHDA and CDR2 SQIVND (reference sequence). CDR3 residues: CASSDQGGETQYF. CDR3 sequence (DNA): TGTGCCAGTAGTGATCAGGGAGGTGAGACCCAGTACTTC. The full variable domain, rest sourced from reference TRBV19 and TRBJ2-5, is DGGITQSPKYLFRKEGQNVTLSCEQNLNHDAMYWYRQDPGQGLRLIYYSQIVNDFQKGDIAEGYSVSREKKESFPLTVTSAQKNPTAFYLCASSDQGGETQYFGPGTRLLVL.

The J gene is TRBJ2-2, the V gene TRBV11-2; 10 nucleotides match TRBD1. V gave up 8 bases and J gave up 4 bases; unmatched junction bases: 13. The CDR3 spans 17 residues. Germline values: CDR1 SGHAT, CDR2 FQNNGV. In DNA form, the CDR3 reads TGTGCCAGCGGTTCCCGTAGGGGACAGGGGTCCACCGGGGAGCTGTTTTTT. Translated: CASGSRRGQGSTGELFF.

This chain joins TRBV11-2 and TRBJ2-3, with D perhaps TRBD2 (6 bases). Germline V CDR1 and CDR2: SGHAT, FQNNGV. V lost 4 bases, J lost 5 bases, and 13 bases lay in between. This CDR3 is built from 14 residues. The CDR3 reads CASSSRLVGDTQYF. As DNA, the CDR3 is TGTGCCAGCAGCTCAAGACTAGTAGGAGATACGCAGTATTTT.

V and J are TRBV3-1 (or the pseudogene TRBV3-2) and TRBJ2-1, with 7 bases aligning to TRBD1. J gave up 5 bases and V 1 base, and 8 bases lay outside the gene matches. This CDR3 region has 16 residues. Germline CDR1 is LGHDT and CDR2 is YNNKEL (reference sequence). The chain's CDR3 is CASSQVDRVGDNEQFF. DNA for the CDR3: TGTGCCAGCAGCCAAGTTGACAGGGTAGGGGACAATGAGCAGTTCTTC.

Here the CDR3 DNA reads TGTGCCAGCAGCGTCCAGACTGGTTCCACCGGGGAGCTGTTTTTT. It yields the protein CASSVQTGSTGELFF. The rearrangement uses TRBV9 and TRBJ2-2; D not resolved. CDR3 length: 15 residues. V was trimmed by 2 bases and J by 4 bases, leaving 12 bases between them. The germline V gene encodes CDR1 SGDLS and CDR2 YYNGEE.

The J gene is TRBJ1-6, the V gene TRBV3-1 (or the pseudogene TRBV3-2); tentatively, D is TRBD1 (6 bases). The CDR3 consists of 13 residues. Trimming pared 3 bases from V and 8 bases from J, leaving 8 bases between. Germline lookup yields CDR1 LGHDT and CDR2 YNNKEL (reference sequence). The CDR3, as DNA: TGTGCCAGCAGCCAGGGGGCGGATTCACCCCTCCACTTT. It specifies CASSQGADSPLHF.

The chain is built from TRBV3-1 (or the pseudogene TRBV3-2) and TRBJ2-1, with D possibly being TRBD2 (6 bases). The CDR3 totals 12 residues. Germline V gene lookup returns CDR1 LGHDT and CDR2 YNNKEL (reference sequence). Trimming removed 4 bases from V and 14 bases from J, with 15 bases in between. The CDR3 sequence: CASSPGERKEFF. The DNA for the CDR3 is TGTGCCAGCAGCCCGGGAGAGCGGAAGGAGTTCTTC.

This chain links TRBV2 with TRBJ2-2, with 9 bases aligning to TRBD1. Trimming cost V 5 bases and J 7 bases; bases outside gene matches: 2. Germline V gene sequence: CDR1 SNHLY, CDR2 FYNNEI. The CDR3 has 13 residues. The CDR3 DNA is TGTGCCAGCAGTAGGGACAGGGACGGGGAGCTGTTTTTT. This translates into CASSRDRDGELFF.

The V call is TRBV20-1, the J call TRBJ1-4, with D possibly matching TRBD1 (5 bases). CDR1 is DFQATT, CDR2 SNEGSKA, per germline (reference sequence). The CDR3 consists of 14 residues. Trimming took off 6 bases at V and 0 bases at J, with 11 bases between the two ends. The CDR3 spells CSASRGATNEKLFF. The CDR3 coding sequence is TGCAGTGCCAGTCGGGGGGCAACTAATGAAAAACTGTTTTTT.